This T cell receptor beta chain came from a study of OX40 agonist ivuxolimab in advanced cancers. Whole-study context: Ivuxolimab is an agonistic anti-OX40 (CD134) antibody, and patients were treated with it. Six ivuxolimab dose levels, 0.01 to 10 mg/kg, were given intravenously every 2 weeks. Overall study results and limits: Also showing low normalized T-cell clonal expansion were some of the nonresponders.

The repertoire was sequenced with immunoSEQ multiplex PCR; TCRdb's copy has only in-frame clones and lacks some. The sample lists 70,000 to 85,000 clones; roughly 85% were seen once. With regard to this clone: Its target is not known.

Patients had blood sampled at baseline and again on cycle 4 day 1 and cycle 7 day 1. Trimming took 1 base from V and 0 from J, leaving 1 base between them. CDR3 length: 12 amino acids. Germline values: CDR1 SGHDT, CDR2 YYEEEE. Sample: CD4+ or CD8+ T cells sorted from blood, taken in a trial of the OX40 agonist ivuxolimab. The TCR was taken from an adult with an advanced solid tumor such as melanoma, head and neck, liver or kidney cancer. V usage is TRBV5-6 and J usage is TRBJ2-5; no clear D. CDR3 amino acids: CASSLYQETQYF. The CDR3 DNA reads TGTGCCAGCAGCTTGTACCAAGAGACCCAGTACTTC.